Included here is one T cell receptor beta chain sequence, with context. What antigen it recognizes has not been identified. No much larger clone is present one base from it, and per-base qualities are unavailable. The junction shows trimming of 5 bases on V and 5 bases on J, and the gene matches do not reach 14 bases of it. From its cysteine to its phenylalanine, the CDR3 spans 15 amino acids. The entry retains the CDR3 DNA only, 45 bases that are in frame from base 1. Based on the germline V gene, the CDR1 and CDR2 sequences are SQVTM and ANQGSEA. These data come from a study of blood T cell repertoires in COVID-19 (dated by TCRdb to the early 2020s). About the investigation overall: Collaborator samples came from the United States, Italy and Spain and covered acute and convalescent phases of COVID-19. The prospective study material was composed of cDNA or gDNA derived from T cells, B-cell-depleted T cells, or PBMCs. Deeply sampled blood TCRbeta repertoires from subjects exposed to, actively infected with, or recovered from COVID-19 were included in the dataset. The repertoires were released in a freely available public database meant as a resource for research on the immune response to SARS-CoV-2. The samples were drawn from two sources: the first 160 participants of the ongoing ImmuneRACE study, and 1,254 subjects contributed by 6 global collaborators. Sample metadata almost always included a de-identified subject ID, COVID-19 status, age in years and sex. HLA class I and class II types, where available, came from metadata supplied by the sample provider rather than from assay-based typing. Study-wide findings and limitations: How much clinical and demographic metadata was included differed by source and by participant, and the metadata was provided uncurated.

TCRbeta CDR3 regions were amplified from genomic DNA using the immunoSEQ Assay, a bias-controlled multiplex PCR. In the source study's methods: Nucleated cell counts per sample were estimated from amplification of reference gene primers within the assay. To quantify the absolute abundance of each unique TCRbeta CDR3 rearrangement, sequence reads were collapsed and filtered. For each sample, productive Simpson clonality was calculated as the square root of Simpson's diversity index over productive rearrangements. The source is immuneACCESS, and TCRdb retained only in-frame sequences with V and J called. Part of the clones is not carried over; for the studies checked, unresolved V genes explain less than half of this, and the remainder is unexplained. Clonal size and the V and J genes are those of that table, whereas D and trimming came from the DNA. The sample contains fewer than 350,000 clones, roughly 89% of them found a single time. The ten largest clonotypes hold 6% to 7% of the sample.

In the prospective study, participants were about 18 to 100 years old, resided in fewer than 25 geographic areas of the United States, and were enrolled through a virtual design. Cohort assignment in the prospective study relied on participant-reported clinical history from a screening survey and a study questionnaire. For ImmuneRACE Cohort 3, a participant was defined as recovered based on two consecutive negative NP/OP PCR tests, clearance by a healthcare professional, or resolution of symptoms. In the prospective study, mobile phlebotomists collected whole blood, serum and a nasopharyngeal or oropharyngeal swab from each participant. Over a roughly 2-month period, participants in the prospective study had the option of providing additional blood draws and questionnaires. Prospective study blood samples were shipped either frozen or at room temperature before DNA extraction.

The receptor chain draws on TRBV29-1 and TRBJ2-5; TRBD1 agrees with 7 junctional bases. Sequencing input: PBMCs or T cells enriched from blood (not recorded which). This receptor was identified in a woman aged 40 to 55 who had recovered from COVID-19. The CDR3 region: CSVYYRTGGVETQYF. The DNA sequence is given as TGCAGCGTTTACTATCGGACAGGAGGTGTGGAGACCCAGTACTTC.